This T cell receptor beta chain emerged from a study of blood T cells in healthy people across ages. Study-wide findings and caveats: Possibly confounding the expanded clonotype changes was the fact that donor CMV status was unknown. Relative to aged donors, long-lived donors carried more naive CD4+ cells and displayed higher diversity.

Total RNA extraction produced at least 5 micrograms (per sample) for the study. About this clonotype itself: Its antigen is not identified.

A second about 6 to 11 cycle PCR used barcoded and J-beta primers. TCRdb re-analysed the 5' RACE reads in MiXCR, keeping a single row per CDR3 protein. The table lists 1.5 million to 2 million distinct CDR3 sequences, about 30% of them singletons, with 7.7% in the top ten. CDR3 length: 14 residues. The V and J ends lost 5 bases and 7 bases, in that order; junction bases with no gene match: 8. The germline V gene has CDR1 SEHNR and CDR2 FQNEAQ (reference sequence). The sample consisted of blood. This TCR came from a woman aged 25-40 years in good health. The chain has TRBV7-9 and TRBJ2-3; the match to TRBD1 covers 8 bases. The DNA of the CDR3 is TGTGCCAGCAGCAAGACAGGGGAGCCGAATACGCAGTATTTT. This codes for CASSKTGEPNTQYF.